This TCR beta chain was observed in a study of T-cell reconstitution after alpha-beta-depleted transplantation in children. Notes on the study in general: After one year, T-cell counts and TCRbeta diversity mostly came from new T cells. Expanded graft clones, several hundred of them, were reportedly the source of alpha-beta T cells about two months after transplant.

The authors prepared the TCRbeta library with unique molecular identifiers. TCRdb independently ran MiXCR on the PCR reads; one entry per CDR3 protein. Of approximately 32,000 distinct CDR3 sequences in the sample, 6.4% were seen once. CDR3 length: 15 amino acids. The V and J ends lost 4 bases and 3 bases respectively, with 16 bases between them. Germline lookup yields CDR1 SEHNR and CDR2 FQNEAQ (reference sequence). This clonotype was detected only a few times. The antigen is not known. J is TRBJ2-7 and V is TRBV7-9; D might be TRBD1 (6 bases). The TCR originated in a child under two years old who had a stem cell transplant for acute myeloid leukemia, so the T cells may come from the graft donor. This specimen was peripheral blood, taken 60 days after TCRalphabeta/CD19-depleted stem cell transplant. CDR3 DNA: TGTGCCAGCAGCTCCCCACAGGGAAACCGCTACGAGCAGTACTTC. Translation gives CASSSPQGNRYEQYF.